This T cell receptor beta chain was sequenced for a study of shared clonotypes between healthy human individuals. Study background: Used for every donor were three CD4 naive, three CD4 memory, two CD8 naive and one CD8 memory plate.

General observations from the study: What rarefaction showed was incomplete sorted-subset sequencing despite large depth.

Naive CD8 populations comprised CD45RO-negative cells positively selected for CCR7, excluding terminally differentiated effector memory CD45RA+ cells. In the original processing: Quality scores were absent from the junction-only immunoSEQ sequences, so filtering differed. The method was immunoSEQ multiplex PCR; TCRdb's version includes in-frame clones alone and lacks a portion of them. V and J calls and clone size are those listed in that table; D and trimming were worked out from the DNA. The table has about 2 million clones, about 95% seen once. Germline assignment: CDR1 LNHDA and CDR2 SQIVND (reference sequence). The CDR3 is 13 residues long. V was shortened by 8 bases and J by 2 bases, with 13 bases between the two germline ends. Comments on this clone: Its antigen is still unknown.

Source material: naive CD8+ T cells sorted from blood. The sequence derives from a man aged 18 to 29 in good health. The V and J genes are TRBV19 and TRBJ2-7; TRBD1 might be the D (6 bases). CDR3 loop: CASALGATYEQYF. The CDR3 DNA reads TGTGCCAGTGCTCTGGGGGCCACCTACGAGCAGTACTTC. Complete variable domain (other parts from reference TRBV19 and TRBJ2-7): DGGITQSPKYLFRKEGQNVTLSCEQNLNHDAMYWYRQDPGQGLRLIYYSQIVNDFQKGDIAEGYSVSREKKESFPLTVTSAQKNPTAFYLCASALGATYEQYFGPGTRLTVT.